This entry features one T cell receptor (beta chain) sequence. Use of 60 Vbeta and 13 Jbeta primers characterized the PCR. Clones were sequenced by immunoSEQ multiplex PCR, and TCRdb holds only the in-frame ones, with some missing. The sample shows around 140,000 clones, approximately 61% of them seen only once. The CDR3 contains 15 residues. Germline trimming cut 1 base from V and 4 bases from J; bases unmatched to any gene: 5. The V gene's germline CDR1 is SEHNR and CDR2 FQNEAQ (reference sequence). These data originate in a study of cytomegalovirus exposure and HLA in healthy donors. This TCR was sampled from a woman aged 40 to 50 in good health and CMV-seronegative. Sequenced sample: PBMCs. J is TRBJ2-7 and V is TRBV7-9; TRBD2 agrees at 9 bases. CDR3 protein: CASSLGGGGGYEQYF. For the CDR3, the DNA is TGTGCCAGCAGCTTAGGAGGCGGGGGGGGGTACGAGCAGTACTTC.